The present entry profiles one T cell receptor (beta chain) with its context. Different DNA sequences within this sample yield the same CDR3. Some clones are missing from TCRdb's copy, which holds only in-frame ones; the method was immunoSEQ multiplex PCR. The sample contains some 350,000 clones, over 80% of which appear only once. Germline loops: CDR1 SGHRS, CDR2 YFSETQ. This CDR3 spans 12 amino acids. V lost 4 bases to trimming and J lost 2 bases, with 3 bases between them. These data originate in a study of blood T cell repertoires in COVID-19. Study summary: T cells, B-cell-depleted T cells, or PBMCs supplied cDNA or gDNA.

Grouping used clinical history reported by participants in a survey and questionnaire. The rearrangement joins TRBV5-1 to TRBJ2-2; D call uncertain. Source material: PBMCs or T cells enriched from blood (not recorded which). The receptor's source is a young man who had recovered from COVID-19. CDR3 nucleotide sequence: TGCGCCAGCAGCCTCAACACCGGGGAGCTGTTTTTT. Protein product: CASSLNTGELFF. The whole variable domain, filled in from reference TRBV5-1 and TRBJ2-2, reads KAGVTQTPRYLIKTRGQQVTLSCSPISGHRSVSWYQQTPGQGLQFLFEYFSETQRNKGNFPGRFSGRQFSNSRSEMNVSTLELGDSALYLCASSLNTGELFFGEGSRLTVL.